The text below deals with one T cell receptor (beta chain). These data belong to a study of OX40 agonist ivuxolimab in advanced cancers. Study context: Ivuxolimab, an agonist antibody against OX40 (CD134), was given to patients.

CDR1 and CDR2 (germline): MNHEY, SVGAGI. V shed 4 bases and J shed 6 bases, with 16 bases lying between them. The CDR3 covers 14 residues. TCRdb's table, derived via immunoSEQ multiplex PCR, lists solely in-frame clones and lacks some. The data hold 65,000 to 85,000 clones, with 70% to 90% observed a single time. Source: CD4+ or CD8+ T cells sorted from blood, taken in a trial of the OX40 agonist ivuxolimab. This chain links TRBV6-5 with TRBJ2-7; D is perhaps TRBD2 (6 bases). This clonotype originated in an adult with an advanced solid tumor such as melanoma, head and neck, liver or kidney cancer. CDR3 in DNA: TGTGCCAGCAGTTCTCCGGGACTCCCTATCGAGCAGTACTTC. This encodes CASSSPGLPIEQYF.